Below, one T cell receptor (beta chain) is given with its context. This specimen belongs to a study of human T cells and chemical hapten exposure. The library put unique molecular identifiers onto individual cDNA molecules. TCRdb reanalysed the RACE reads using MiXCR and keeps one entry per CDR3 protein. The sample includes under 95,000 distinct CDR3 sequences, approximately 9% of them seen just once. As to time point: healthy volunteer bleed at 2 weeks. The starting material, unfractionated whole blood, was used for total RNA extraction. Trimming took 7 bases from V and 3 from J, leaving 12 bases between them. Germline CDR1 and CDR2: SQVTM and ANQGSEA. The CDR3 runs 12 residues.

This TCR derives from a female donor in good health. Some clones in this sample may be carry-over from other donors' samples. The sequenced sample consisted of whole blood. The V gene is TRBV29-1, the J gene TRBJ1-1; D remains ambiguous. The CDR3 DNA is TGCAGCGGTGTAGGGCGGCACACTGAAGCTTTCTTT. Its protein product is CSGVGRHTEAFF.